Below are 21 T cell receptor beta chains sequenced from a single sample in a study of blood T cell repertoires in COVID-19. Using immunoSEQ multiplex PCR, the repertoire was profiled, and TCRdb retains in-frame clones only, with some absent. The table records about 210,000 clones, almost 85% of them present only once. The sample taken for sequencing was peripheral blood. All receptors come from a woman in her seventies with COVID-19, enrolled during active disease.

The chain carries TRBV12-5 and TRBJ2-7; a weak D match, TRBD2 (5 bases). Looked up from germline, CDR1 is LGHNT and CDR2 is FRNRAP. Trimming took off 6 bases at V and 0 bases at J, with 9 bases between the two ends. This CDR3 has 13 residues. CDR3 coding DNA: TGTGCTAGTGGGGGAGAGGGCTCCTACGAGCAGTACTTC. It encodes CASGGEGSYEQYF.

This rearrangement joins TRBV5-1 to TRBJ1-6, with D maybe TRBD1 (6 bases). The CDR3 is 16 amino acids. CDR1 is SGHRS, CDR2 YFSETQ, per germline. The germline V and J ends were trimmed by 3 bases and 12 bases, with 22 bases remaining between them. The CDR3 nucleotides read TGCGCCAGCAGCTCAAGTTGGACAGCACCAGGAGAACCCCTCCACTTT. It is translated as CASSSSWTAPGEPLHF.

The chain is built from TRBV6-2 or TRBV6-3 and TRBJ2-1, with 11 bases fitting TRBD2. This CDR3 comprises 19 residues. The germline gives CDR1 MNHEY, CDR2 SVGEGT. V shed 5 bases, J shed 0 bases, and the junction held 12 bases outside the gene matches. In nucleotides, the CDR3 is TGTGCCAGCAGTCAGCGCCCGGGACTAGCGGCAAGCTCCTACAATGAGCAGTTCTTC. Protein product: CASSQRPGLAASSYNEQFF.

This sequence joins TRBV5-5 and TRBJ1-1, with TRBD1 matching 8 bases. Per the germline V gene, CDR1 is SGHKS and CDR2 is YYEKEE (reference sequence). Losses at the gene ends were 4 bases for V and 1 base for J; bases not matched to a gene: 6. The CDR3 is made up of 15 amino acids. The CDR3 reads CASSGGGTGNTEAFF. The CDR3 nucleotides are TGTGCCAGCAGCGGGGGAGGGACAGGGAACACTGAAGCTTTCTTT.

The chain uses TRBV18 and TRBJ1-2; 9 bases map to TRBD1. Germline V gives CDR1 KGHSH, CDR2 LQKENI. V dropped 1 base and J dropped 12; count of bases not matched to a gene: 9. The CDR3 is 14 amino acids. In DNA form, the CDR3 reads TGTGCCAGCTCACCACTGGAGGGACAGGGATTTAACACCTTC. It is translated as CASSPLEGQGFNTF.

The chain couples TRBV11-3 to TRBJ1-5, with 8 bases aligning to TRBD1. V lost 5 bases, J lost 7 bases, and 7 bases stayed unmatched. CDR3 length equals 14 residues. The germline V gene has CDR1 SGHNT and CDR2 YENEEA. This CDR3 is CASSAQGAGQPQHF. In DNA form, the CDR3 reads TGTGCCAGCAGCGCTCAGGGGGCAGGGCAGCCCCAGCATTTT.

The V gene is TRBV10-3, the J gene TRBJ2-3, with 7 bases fitting TRBD1. The V and J ends lost 5 bases and 3 bases, in that order; junction bases with no gene match: 8. CDR1 and CDR2 (germline): ENHRY, SYGVKD. This CDR3 is built from 15 residues. CDR3 DNA: TGTGCCATCAGTCAGGACAGGTTTGGGACAGATACGCAGTATTTT. Its protein is CAISQDRFGTDTQYF.

The V call is TRBV2, the J call TRBJ1-3; 7 nucleotides match TRBD1. Per the germline V gene, CDR1 is SNHLY and CDR2 is FYNNEI. Losses at the gene ends were 8 bases for V and 0 bases for J; bases not matched to a gene: 7. This CDR3 is built from 15 residues. CDR3 nucleotide sequence: TGTGCCAGCCTGGGACAGCTAAACTCTGGAAACACCATATATTTT. Translating gives CASLGQLNSGNTIYF.

J is TRBJ2-3 and V is TRBV10-3; 12 nucleotides line up with TRBD2. Losses at the gene ends were 10 bases for V and 13 bases for J; bases not matched to a gene: 21. In germline, CDR1 is ENHRY, CDR2 SYGVKD. The CDR3 is made up of 16 amino acids. As DNA, the CDR3 is TGTGCCACCTCTCGCGGACTAGCGGGATCAGGAGGGTCAGAGTATTTT. Protein product: CATSRGLAGSGGSEYF.

This chain joins TRBV5-1 and TRBJ2-3, with TRBD2 identical over 7 bases. This CDR3 is 13 amino acids long. The J segment lost 4 bases and the V segment lost 7 bases, leaving 6 bases of the junction unmatched. Looked up from germline, CDR1 is SGHRS and CDR2 is YFSETQ. The CDR3 reads CASGGGRADTQYF. The CDR3 nucleotides are TGCGCCAGCGGGGGAGGGAGGGCAGATACGCAGTATTTT. The complete variable domain, with remaining parts taken from reference TRBV5-1 and TRBJ2-3, reads KAGVTQTPRYLIKTRGQQVTLSCSPISGHRSVSWYQQTPGQGLQFLFEYFSETQRNKGNFPGRFSGRQFSNSRSEMNVSTLELGDSALYLCASGGGRADTQYFGPGTRLTVL.

The V call is TRBV7-2, the J call TRBJ2-3, with D perhaps matching TRBD2 (5 bases). The V and J ends lost 4 bases and 10 bases respectively, with 21 bases between them. CDR1 is SGHTA and CDR2 is FQGNSA in the germline V gene. The CDR3 runs 15 residues. The CDR3 DNA reads as TGTGCCAGCAGCTCTCGCGGGTCGGCAACCCGAGCGCAGTATTTT. Protein product: CASSSRGSATRAQYF. The variable domain in full, with the rest retrieved from reference TRBV7-2 and TRBJ2-3, is GAGVSQSPSNKVTEKGKDVELRCDPISGHTALYWYRQSLGQGLEFLIYFQGNSAPDKSGLPSDRFSAERTGGSVSTLTIQRTQQEDSAVYLCASSSRGSATRAQYFGPGTRLTVL.

V gene TRBV2 combines with J gene TRBJ1-5, with 7 bases identical to TRBD1. The CDR3 sequence is 18 residues long. Germline CDR1 and CDR2: SNHLY and FYNNEI. The V and J ends lost 7 bases and 0 bases, in that order; junction bases with no gene match: 15. The CDR3 region is CASTETGVLTYSNQPQHF. The CDR3 DNA follows: TGTGCCAGCACCGAAACAGGGGTCCTCACTTATAGCAATCAGCCCCAGCATTTT.

The V and J genes are TRBV5-1 and TRBJ2-2; the match to TRBD2 covers 13 bases. Germline-derived CDR1 and CDR2 are SGHRS and YFSETQ. With V trimmed by 4 bases and J by 6 bases, 9 bases remained unmatched. CDR3 size: 17 residues. The CDR3 sequence: CASSAPGLAGAAGELFF. For the CDR3, the DNA is TGCGCCAGCAGCGCTCCAGGACTAGCGGGGGCGGCCGGGGAGCTGTTTTTT. The variable domain in full, with the rest retrieved from reference TRBV5-1 and TRBJ2-2, is KAGVTQTPRYLIKTRGQQVTLSCSPISGHRSVSWYQQTPGQGLQFLFEYFSETQRNKGNFPGRFSGRQFSNSRSEMNVSTLELGDSALYLCASSAPGLAGAAGELFFGEGSRLTVL.

The chain is built from TRBV15 and TRBJ1-2; 8 nucleotides match TRBD1. CDR3 length equals 15 residues. Germline loops: CDR1 LNHNV, CDR2 YYDKDF (reference sequence). V lost 3 bases, J lost 3 bases, and 6 bases stayed unmatched. The CDR3 protein is CATSSAQGADYGYTF. CDR3 coding DNA: TGTGCCACCAGCAGCGCTCAGGGGGCGGACTATGGCTACACCTTC.

This sequence joins TRBV27 and TRBJ2-3; tentative D call: TRBD1 (5 bases). The germline CDR1 and CDR2 sequences are MNHEY and SMNVEV (reference sequence). Trimming left V 10 bases short and J 3 bases short, with 14 bases between. The CDR3 is made up of 13 amino acids. In DNA, the CDR3 is TGTGCCACCGGACGGCAGGGTACAGATACGCAGTATTTT. Its translation is CATGRQGTDTQYF.

The chain couples TRBV4-2 to TRBJ2-3, with D unclear. Germline-derived CDR1 and CDR2 are LGHNA and YNFKEQ. The CDR3 length is 13 residues. Trimming pared 4 bases from V and 4 bases from J, leaving 9 bases between. CDR3 protein: CASSPSRADTQYF. CDR3 in DNA: TGTGCCAGCAGCCCGTCCCGGGCAGATACGCAGTATTTT.

The table lists this clone with a count of one. The rearrangement uses TRBV5-1 and TRBJ2-6, with 9 bases that match TRBD1. The J segment lost 0 bases and the V segment lost 0 bases, leaving 4 bases of the junction unmatched. CDR1 and CDR2 (germline): SGHRS, YFSETQ. CDR3 length: 18 amino acids. For the CDR3, the DNA is TGCGCCAGCAGCTTGGAGGGACAGGGAATCTCTGGGGCCAACGTCCTGACTTTC. Translated: CASSLEGQGISGANVLTF.

The chain is built from TRBV6-4 and TRBJ1-6; 8 bases agree with TRBD1. This CDR3 is built from 15 residues. Germline CDR1 and CDR2: MRHNA and SNTAGT. V gave up 4 bases and J gave up 7 bases; unmatched junction bases: 6. The CDR3 region has the DNA TGTGCCAGCAGTGTCAGGGGGCAATACAATTCACCCCTCCACTTT. Amino acids: CASSVRGQYNSPLHF.

This sequence joins TRBV19 and TRBJ1-2; D ambiguous. Germline CDR1 reads LNHDA; CDR2 reads SQIVND (reference sequence). CDR3 length equals 12 residues. V gave up 5 bases and J gave up 6 bases, with 10 bases separating them. CDR3 sequence: CASSQNVDGYTF. The CDR3 DNA follows: TGTGCCAGTAGTCAGAATGTGGATGGCTACACCTTC.

The CDR3 DNA sequence: TGCGCCAGCAGCCAAGATTGGGCAGTGAAGGATCAGCCCCAGCATTTT. This sequence encodes CASSQDWAVKDQPQHF. The V call is TRBV4-3, the J call TRBJ1-5, with no clear D. V was clipped by 0 bases and J by 5 bases, with 14 bases between them. This CDR3 has 16 amino acids. Germline V gene data show CDR1 as LGHNA and CDR2 as YSLEER.

A single count supports this clone. The chain couples TRBV19 to TRBJ2-7, with 9 bases aligning to TRBD1. Germline-derived CDR1 and CDR2 are LNHDA and SQIVND (reference sequence). The CDR3 contains 12 residues. The V segment lost 9 bases and the J segment 3 bases; nucleotides outside the gene matches: 3. The DNA of the CDR3 is TGTGCCAGCGGACAGGGGCGCTACGAGCAGTACTTC. It yields the protein CASGQGRYEQYF. The whole variable domain, filled in from reference TRBV19 and TRBJ2-7, reads DGGITQSPKYLFRKEGQNVTLSCEQNLNHDAMYWYRQDPGQGLRLIYYSQIVNDFQKGDIAEGYSVSREKKESFPLTVTSAQKNPTAFYLCASGQGRYEQYFGPGTRLTVT.